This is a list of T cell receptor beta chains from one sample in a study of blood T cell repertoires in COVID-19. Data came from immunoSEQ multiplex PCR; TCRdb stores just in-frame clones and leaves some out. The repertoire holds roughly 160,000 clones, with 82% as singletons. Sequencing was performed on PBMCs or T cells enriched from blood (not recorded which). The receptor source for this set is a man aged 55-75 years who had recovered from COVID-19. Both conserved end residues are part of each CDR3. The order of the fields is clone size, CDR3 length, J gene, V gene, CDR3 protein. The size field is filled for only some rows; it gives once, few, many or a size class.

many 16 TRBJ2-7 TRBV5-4 CASARQGAGANYEQYF
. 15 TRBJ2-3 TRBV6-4 CASSRGSGGTDTQYF
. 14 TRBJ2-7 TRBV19 CASSIDTPTGEQYF
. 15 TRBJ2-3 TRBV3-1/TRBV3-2 CASSQGSQGADTQYF
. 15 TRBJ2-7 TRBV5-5 CASRAISGITYEQYF
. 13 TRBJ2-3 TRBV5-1 CASSLFPADTQYF
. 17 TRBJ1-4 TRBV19 CASSFQTGGRRNEKLFF
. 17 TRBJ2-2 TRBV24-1 CATSDLPPGQGTGELFF
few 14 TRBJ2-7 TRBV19 CASSIPGASYEQYF
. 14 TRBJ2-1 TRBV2 CASKGDRGTNEQFF
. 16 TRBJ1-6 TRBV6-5 CASSYSGQGANSPLHF
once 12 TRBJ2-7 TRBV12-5 CASALGGYEQYF
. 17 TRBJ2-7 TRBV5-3 CARSITPQRGTPYEQYF
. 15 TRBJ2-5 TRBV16 CASSPGQLYQETQYF
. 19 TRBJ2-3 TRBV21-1 CASAHDNPRGACGTDTQYF
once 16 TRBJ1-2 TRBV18 CASSPPVPGQTYGYTF
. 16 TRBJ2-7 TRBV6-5 CASSYSFRGQASRQYF
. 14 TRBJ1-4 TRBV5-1 CASSLEAVDEKLFF
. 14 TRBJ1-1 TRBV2 CASSESRGNTEAFF
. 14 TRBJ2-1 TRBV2 CASNLLAGIDEQFF
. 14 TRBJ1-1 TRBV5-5 CASSFGQGNTEAFF
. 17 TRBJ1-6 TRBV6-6 CASSRQVLPGGNSPLHF
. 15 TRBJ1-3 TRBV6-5 CASSSMGASGNTIYF
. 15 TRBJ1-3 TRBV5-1 CASSPGQSVGNTIYF
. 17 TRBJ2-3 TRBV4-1 CASSQGVAGGRADTQYF
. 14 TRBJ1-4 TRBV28 CASSFRGPGEKLFF
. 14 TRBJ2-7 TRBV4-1 CASSLDRNSYEQYF
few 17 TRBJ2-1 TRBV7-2 CASILYVGRGTYNEQFF
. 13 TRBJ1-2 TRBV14 CASSQTGLDGYTF
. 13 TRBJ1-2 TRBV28 CASTSTGHYGYTF
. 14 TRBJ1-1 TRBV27 CASSFGQGSAEAFF
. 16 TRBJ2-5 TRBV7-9 CASSFRGGQGKETQYF
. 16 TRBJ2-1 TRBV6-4 CASSATSGGSYNEQFF
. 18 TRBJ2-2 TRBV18 CASSPLHLAPPNTGELFF
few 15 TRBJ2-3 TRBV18 CASSLTSGSTDTQYF
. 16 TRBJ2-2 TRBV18 CASSVSATGVSGELFF
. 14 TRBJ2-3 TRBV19 CASSTRRVSDTQYF
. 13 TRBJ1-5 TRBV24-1 CATSDRGDQPQHF
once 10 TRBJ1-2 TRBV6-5 CASKNQGYTF
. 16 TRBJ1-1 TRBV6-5 CASSYSSGGGHSEAFF
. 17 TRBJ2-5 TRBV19 CASRRLAGGRVQETQYF
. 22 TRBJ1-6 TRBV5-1 CASSLDPRVRDRDHSYNSPLHF
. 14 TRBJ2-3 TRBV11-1 CASSPEVRTDTQYF
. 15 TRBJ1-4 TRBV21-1 CASIKTGTGVEKLFF
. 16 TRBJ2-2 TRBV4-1 CASSQVSSARTGELFF
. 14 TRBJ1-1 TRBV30 CAWSWGQGRTEAFF
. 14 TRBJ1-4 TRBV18 CASSLGQENEKLFF
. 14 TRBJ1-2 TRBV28 CASSSTGTAYGYTF
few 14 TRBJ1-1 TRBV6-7 CASRIEQGNTEAFF
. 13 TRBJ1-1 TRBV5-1 CASGQGMNTEAFF
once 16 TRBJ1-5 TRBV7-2 CASSLEGTVNNQPQHF
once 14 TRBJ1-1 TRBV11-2 CASSIGPGETEAFF
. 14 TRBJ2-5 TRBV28 CASSLVKLQETQYF